There are many counts of the clone carrying this TCR beta chain. What it binds is unknown. The entry originates in a study of T-cell reconstitution after alpha-beta-depleted transplantation in children. Whole-study findings and limits: Several hundred graft clones that had expanded were reportedly the source of alpha-beta T cells about two months after transplant. One year post-transplant, T-cell counts and diversity were largely derived from T cells produced anew.

Trimming at V came to 6 bases and at J to 1 base, leaving 0 bases not matched to a gene. The CDR3 runs to 13 residues. CDR1 is SNHLY, CDR2 FYNNEI, per germline. TCRbeta library construction was performed incorporating unique molecular identifiers. Via MiXCR, TCRdb re-called the PCR reads, giving one row per CDR3 protein. The sample comprises hundreds of thousands of distinct CDR3 sequences, approximately 17% of which are singletons, and about 41% rests with the top ten. This receptor was identified in a male patient between 2 and 15 years old who had a stem cell transplant for acute lymphoblastic leukemia, so the T cells may come from the graft donor. Specimen: PBMCs, mostly from graft donor cells, collected 360 days after TCRalphabeta/CD19-depleted stem cell transplant. The chain has TRBV2 and TRBJ2-5, with TRBD2 identical over 9 bases. The CDR3: CASRLAGQETQYF. The CDR3 DNA reads TGTGCCAGCAGACTAGCGGGCCAAGAGACCCAGTACTTC.